This T cell receptor (beta chain) was captured by sequencing in a study of blood T cell repertoires in COVID-19 (dated by TCRdb to 2018 to 2020). About the study as a whole: Samples from collaborators originated in the United States, Italy and Spain and spanned both the acute and convalescent phases of COVID-19. The material from the prospective study consisted of cDNA or gDNA derived from T cells, B-cell-depleted T cells, or PBMCs. Deeply sampled blood TCRbeta repertoires from subjects exposed to, actively infected with, or recovered from COVID-19 were included in the dataset. The repertoires were released in a freely available public database meant as a resource for research on the immune response to SARS-CoV-2. The samples were drawn from two sources: the first 160 participants of the ongoing ImmuneRACE study, and some 1,300 subjects contributed by 6 global collaborators. A de-identified subject ID, COVID-19 status, age in years and sex were almost always included in the sample metadata. HLA class I and class II types, where available, came from metadata supplied by the sample provider rather than from assay-based typing. What the authors observed across the whole study: The quantity of clinical and demographic metadata differed by source and by participant and was supplied without curation.

TCRbeta CDR3 regions were amplified from genomic DNA by means of the immunoSEQ Assay, a bias-controlled multiplex PCR. In the original analysis: Within the assay, amplification of reference gene primers was used to estimate how many nucleated cells each sample contained. To quantify the absolute abundance of each unique TCRbeta CDR3 rearrangement, sequence reads were collapsed and filtered. For each sample, productive Simpson clonality was calculated by taking the square root of Simpson's diversity index across productive rearrangements. TCRdb's version of the immuneACCESS table is confined to in-frame rearrangements and falls short of the full clone set. An unresolved V gene accounts for under half of the shortfall where checked; the remainder is of unknown origin. V and J calls and clone size are as listed in that table; D and trimming were resolved from the DNA. The sample table shows about 36,000 clones, and 75% to 95% are seen once. The ten largest clones take up around 4.8% of the sample.

The CDR3 holds 14 amino acids from the cysteine to the phenylalanine. The read is trimmed to its CDR3 DNA, 42 bases read in frame from base 1. Based on the germline V gene, the CDR1 and CDR2 sequences are SGHRS and YFSETQ. V loses 3 bases of germline sequence and J loses 4 bases, and the interval between the two ends is 13 bases. About this clone: Its antigen remains undetermined. No clone much larger than this one lies a single base away; base qualities are absent.

Whole blood was collected in K2EDTA tubes by collaborating institutions according to the institutions' own protocols. For TCRbeta analysis, collaborators shipped samples as frozen whole blood, isolated PBMCs, or DNA extracted from either of those sample types. Sequencing was performed on peripheral blood. The rearrangement combines TRBV5-1 with TRBJ1-1, and possibly TRBD1, on 6 matching bases. The sequence was obtained from a human donor in a cohort sampled during active COVID-19. The DNA sequence is given as TGCGCCAGCAGCTCCGGGGGGCCCGGCACTGAAGCTTTCTTT. Its coded protein is CASSSGGPGTEAFF. Joined to the reference TRBV5-1 and TRBJ1-1 proteins, this CDR3 gives the full variable domain: KAGVTQTPRYLIKTRGQQVTLSCSPISGHRSVSWYQQTPGQGLQFLFEYFSETQRNKGNFPGRFSGRQFSNSRSEMNVSTLELGDSALYLCASSSGGPGTEAFFGQGTRLTVV.